Presented here are 20 T cell receptor beta chains from one specimen sequenced in a study of T cell repertoires in cytomegalovirus infection. TCRdb reprocessed the reads via MiXCR and lists one record per CDR3 protein. This table holds 700,000 to 950,000 distinct CDR3 sequences, 30% to 35% found once. No antigen has been identified for these receptors. Sequencing used cultured CD8+ T cells from PBMCs, obtained from culture after CMV antigen stimulation. The receptors come from a human donor in good health (CMV status not recorded). Some clones in this sample may be carry-over from other donors' samples.

The rearrangement uses TRBV7-4 and TRBJ1-5, with TRBD1 as a possible D gene (5 bases). V lost 5 bases, J lost 13 bases, and 18 bases lay in between. CDR1 and CDR2 (germline): SGHVT, SQSDAQ. CDR3 length: 13 amino acids. The CDR3 region is CASSPQSRDSQHF. The CDR3 DNA reads as TGTGCCAGCAGCCCACAAAGTCGGGACTCTCAGCATTTT.

This clonotype was seen only a few times. The chain carries TRBV7-6 and TRBJ2-5; D unresolved. Germline V gives CDR1 SGHVS, CDR2 FNYEAQ. V lost 4 bases and J lost 4, with 10 bases in between. This CDR3 spans 13 amino acids. CDR3 bases: TGTGCCAGCAGCTCAAGGTTAAGAGAGACCCAGTACTTC. This sequence encodes CASSSRLRETQYF.

This clonotype was recorded a few times. The genes are TRBV7-4 and TRBJ2-7; TRBD1 might be the D (5 bases). Looked up from germline, CDR1 is SGHVT and CDR2 is SQSDAQ. With 4 bases removed from V and 2 bases from J, the gap between germline ends came to 18 bases. This CDR3 has 16 amino acids. The CDR3 region is CASSSPNKGVPYEQYV. The DNA for the CDR3 is TGTGCCAGCAGCTCCCCGAACAAAGGGGTACCCTACGAGCAGTACGTC.

The chain has TRBV7-6 and TRBJ2-1; weak D call: TRBD2 (7 bases). Germline values: CDR1 SGHVS, CDR2 FNYEAQ. The CDR3 covers 16 residues. The V end lost 1 base, the J end lost 5 bases, and 15 bases lay between the germline ends. The CDR3, as DNA: TGTGCCAGCAGCTTAGGGACGGGGGGCACCCACAATGAGCAGTTCTTC. The encoded protein is CASSLGTGGTHNEQFF.

This clonotype was observed at least ten times. The chain joins TRBV7-6 to TRBJ2-3; TRBD2 agrees at 9 bases. This CDR3 region has 20 residues. J gave up 0 bases and V 1 base, and 14 bases lay outside the gene matches. From germline, CDR1 is SGHVS and CDR2 FNYEAQ. The CDR3, as DNA: TGTGCCAGCAGCTTAGGGAGGGGGACTAGCCTGGCTCTAAGCACAGATACGCAGTATTTT. It encodes CASSLGRGTSLALSTDTQYF.

This clonotype was seen a few times. V is TRBV12-3 or TRBV12-4 and J is TRBJ2-7; TRBD1 or TRBD2 may be the D gene (6 bases each). The ends were cut back, 7 bases at V and 7 bases at J, with 20 bases in the middle. This CDR3 region has 14 residues. The CDR3 protein is CASTLGGGTREQYF. CDR3 coding DNA: TGTGCCAGCACCCTAGGAGGGGGGACCCGGGAGCAGTACTTC.

J is TRBJ2-1 and V is TRBV19; 7 nucleotides match TRBD1. The ends lost 5 bases at V and 13 bases at J; junction bases unmatched: 11. CDR3 length: 13 amino acids. Per germline, CDR1 LNHDA and CDR2 SQIVND (reference sequence). The CDR3 is CASSRTTGTVQFF. CDR3 coding DNA: TGTGCCAGTAGTCGAACCACAGGGACAGTCCAGTTCTTC.

J is TRBJ1-3 and V is TRBV7-9; D might be TRBD1 (5 bases). Trimming took off 11 bases at V and 9 bases at J, with 17 bases between the two ends. Germline V gene sequence: CDR1 SEHNR, CDR2 FQNEAQ (reference sequence). This CDR3 has 12 amino acids. The CDR3 loop is CAGGGLDVTIYF. CDR3 coding DNA: TGTGCCGGCGGGGGTCTGGACGTCACCATATATTTT.

The table lists this clonotype with a few counts. The J gene is TRBJ2-2, the V gene TRBV15; 8 positions match TRBD2. Unmatched junction bases numbered 7, after V lost 1 base and J lost 0 bases. CDR1 and CDR2 from the germline V gene are LNHNV and YYDKDF (reference sequence). The CDR3 has 18 amino acids. The CDR3: CATSRAGKRGSNTGELFF. CDR3 DNA: TGTGCCACCAGCAGAGCCGGGAAGCGGGGGTCGAACACCGGGGAGCTGTTTTTT.

This rearrangement joins TRBV10-3 to TRBJ2-1; 11 nucleotides line up with TRBD2. Looked up from germline, CDR1 is ENHRY and CDR2 is SYGVKD. V lost 10 bases to trimming and J lost 9 bases; unmatched junction nucleotides: 8. The CDR3 totals 13 residues. The CDR3 DNA is TGTGCCAATAGCGGGGGGGCCTTTACTGAGCAGTTCTTC. Translation gives CANSGGAFTEQFF.

This sequence joins TRBV3-1 and TRBJ2-7, with D unclear. Trimming removed 1 base from V and 4 bases from J, with 8 bases in between. Per germline, CDR1 LGHDT and CDR2 YNNKEL (reference sequence). This CDR3 contains 13 residues. As DNA, the CDR3 is TGTGCCAGCAGCCAAGCTGGGATGTACGAGCAGTACGTC. Amino acid sequence: CASSQAGMYEQYV.

The chain recombines TRBV20-1 with TRBJ2-5, with a possible D match to TRBD2 (6 bases). The CDR3 spans 16 residues. Germline CDR1 is DFQATT and CDR2 is SNEGSKA (reference sequence). V lost 0 bases to trimming and J lost 9 bases, with 23 bases between them. The CDR3 nucleotides read TGCAGTGCTAGAGATAGACAGCGGGCCCTCTATGAGGCCCAGTACTTC. Translating gives CSARDRQRALYEAQYF.

This clonotype was observed at least ten times. The chain combines TRBV6-2 or TRBV6-3 with TRBJ2-1, with 10 bases identical to TRBD2. Trimming removed 2 bases from V and 0 bases from J; junction bases left unmatched: 16. Germline loops: CDR1 MNHEY, CDR2 SVGEGT. The CDR3 consists of 21 residues. The CDR3 sequence is CASSYPDSLAGAVSSYNEQFF. CDR3 sequence (DNA): TGTGCCAGCAGTTACCCGGACTCGCTAGCGGGGGCCGTTAGCTCCTACAATGAGCAGTTCTTC.

This sequence joins TRBV27 and TRBJ2-7; no firm D call. Trimming pared 0 bases from V and 1 base from J, leaving 10 bases between. The CDR3 loop spans 15 amino acids. The germline V gene encodes CDR1 MNHEY and CDR2 SMNVEV (reference sequence). For the CDR3, the DNA is TGTGCCAGCAGTTTATCGCCCAACCCGTCCTACGAGCAGTACTTC. Translated: CASSLSPNPSYEQYF.

This clonotype has just a few counts. The chain uses TRBV6-5 and TRBJ2-1, with TRBD2 identical over 12 bases. The CDR3 is made up of 16 amino acids. The V and J ends lost 2 bases and 5 bases, in that order; junction bases with no gene match: 4. Germline V gene lookup returns CDR1 MNHEY and CDR2 SVGAGI. The CDR3 protein is CASSYRRLAGDNEQFF. Here the CDR3 DNA reads TGTGCCAGCAGTTACCGCCGACTAGCGGGGGACAATGAGCAGTTCTTC.

This clonotype turned up a few times. The V and J genes are TRBV20-1 and TRBJ2-1, with 7 bases fitting TRBD1. Germline values: CDR1 DFQATT, CDR2 SNEGSKA (reference sequence). V shed 1 base, J shed 10 bases, and the junction held 4 bases outside the gene matches. The CDR3 is 12 amino acids. DNA of the CDR3: TGCAGTGCTAGAGGGACAGGAAGCGAGCAGTTCTTC. Its protein is CSARGTGSEQFF.

This clonotype was seen ten or more times. This chain links TRBV7-3 with TRBJ2-1; possibly TRBD2 for D (5 bases). Trimming took 1 base from V and 6 from J, leaving 19 bases between them. The V gene's germline CDR1 is SGHTA and CDR2 FQGTGA. The CDR3 sequence is 17 residues long. The CDR3 nucleotides read TGTGCCAGCAGCTTAAGGAGTTTGGCACTAGATCCCAATGAGCAGTTCTTC. Translation: CASSLRSLALDPNEQFF.

This clonotype appeared many times. The V call is TRBV7-6, the J call TRBJ1-1; a weak D match, TRBD1 (6 bases). The V end was cut by 5 bases, the J end by 1 base, with 14 bases between. The CDR3 covers 15 residues. The germline V gene has CDR1 SGHVS and CDR2 FNYEAQ. The CDR3 coding sequence is TGTGCCAGCAGCCTATCCACAGGGCAGAACACTGAAGCTTTCTTT. Translating gives CASSLSTGQNTEAFF.

This chain links TRBV5-6 with TRBJ1-6, with 7 bases aligning to TRBD1. Germline values: CDR1 SGHDT, CDR2 YYEEEE. V dropped 3 bases and J dropped 0; count of bases not matched to a gene: 9. CDR3 length: 18 amino acids. The CDR3 region is CASSSGPGDSSYNSPLHF. CDR3 nucleotides: TGTGCCAGCAGCTCGGGACCCGGGGACAGCTCCTATAATTCACCCCTCCACTTT.

V is TRBV5-1 and J is TRBJ2-7; TRBD1 matches at 7 bases. The length of the CDR3 is 16 residues. V trimming: 3 bases; J trimming: 0 bases; junction bases outside the gene matches: 9. Germline lookup yields CDR1 SGHRS and CDR2 YFSETQ. The CDR3 sequence is CASSSMGQLSSYEQYV. The CDR3 DNA reads TGCGCCAGCAGCTCCATGGGACAGTTAAGCTCCTACGAGCAGTACGTC.